This T cell receptor (beta chain) was obtained from a study of post-analysis software for immune sequencing data. The TCR beta cDNA libraries carried unique molecular identifiers. TCRdb reprocessed the PCR reads with MiXCR, giving one entry per CDR3 protein. The top ten hold under 0.7% of the sample, which has some 690,000 distinct CDR3 sequences, roughly 27% seen once. Notes on this clonotype: Its antigen is not identified.

Study-wide results and caveats: Relative to controls, patients with multiple sclerosis showed significantly lower normalized Chao1 diversity. Patients carried a few TRBV segments more frequently than controls did, and TRBV5-6, TRBV5-1 and TRBV20-1 were among them.

Germline loops: CDR1 DFQATT, CDR2 SNEGSKA (reference sequence). V was clipped by 6 bases and J by 11 bases; unmatched bases: 16. The CDR3 loop spans 15 amino acids. Sequencing was done on a sample of blood. The TCR sequence derives from a girl under 18 with multiple sclerosis. This sequence joins TRBV20-1 and TRBJ2-5, with 12 bases identical to TRBD2. The CDR3 nucleotides read TGCAGTGCCACCTCTAGCGGGAGGGCCTCTCAGGAGCAGTACTTC. Translating it yields CSATSSGRASQEQYF.